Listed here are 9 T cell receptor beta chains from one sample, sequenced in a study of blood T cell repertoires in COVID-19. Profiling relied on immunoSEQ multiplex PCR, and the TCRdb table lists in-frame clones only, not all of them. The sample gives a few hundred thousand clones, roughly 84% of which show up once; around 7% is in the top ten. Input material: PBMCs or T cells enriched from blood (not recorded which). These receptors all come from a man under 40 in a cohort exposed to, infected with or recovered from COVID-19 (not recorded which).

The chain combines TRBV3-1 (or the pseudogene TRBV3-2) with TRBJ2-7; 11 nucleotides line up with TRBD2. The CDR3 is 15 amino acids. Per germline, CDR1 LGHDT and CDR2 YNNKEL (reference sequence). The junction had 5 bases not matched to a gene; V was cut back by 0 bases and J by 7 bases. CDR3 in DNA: TGTGCCAGCAGCCAAGAAACTAGCGGGAGTGGTGAGCAGTACTTC. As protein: CASSQETSGSGEQYF.

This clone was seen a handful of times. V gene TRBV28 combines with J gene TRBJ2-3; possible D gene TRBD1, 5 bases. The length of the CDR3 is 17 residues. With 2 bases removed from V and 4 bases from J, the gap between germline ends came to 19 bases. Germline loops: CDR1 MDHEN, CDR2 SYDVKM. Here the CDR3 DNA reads TGTGCCAGCAGTTTAGAGGAAGGGGCAGGGATGGCAGATACGCAGTATTTT. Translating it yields CASSLEEGAGMADTQYF.

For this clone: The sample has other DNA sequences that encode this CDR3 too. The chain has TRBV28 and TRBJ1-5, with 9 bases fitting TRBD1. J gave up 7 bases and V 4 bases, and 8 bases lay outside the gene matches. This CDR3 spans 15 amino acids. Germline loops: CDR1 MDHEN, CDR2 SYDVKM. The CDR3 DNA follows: TGTGCCAGCAGTTCCCCGGGACAGGGTGACCAGCCCCAGCATTTT. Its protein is CASSSPGQGDQPQHF.

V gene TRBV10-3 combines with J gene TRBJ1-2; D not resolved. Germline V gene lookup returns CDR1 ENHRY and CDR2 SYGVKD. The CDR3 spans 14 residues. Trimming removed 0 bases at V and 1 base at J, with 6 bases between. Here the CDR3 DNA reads TGTGCCATCAGTGAGTCGGAGAATAACTATGGCTACACCTTC. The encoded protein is CAISESENNYGYTF.

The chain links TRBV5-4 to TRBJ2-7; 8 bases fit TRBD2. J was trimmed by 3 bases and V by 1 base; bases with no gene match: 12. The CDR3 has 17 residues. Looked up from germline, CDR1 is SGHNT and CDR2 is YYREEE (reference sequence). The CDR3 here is CASSLSLRASGFYEQYF. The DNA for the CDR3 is TGTGCCAGCAGCTTGTCTTTGAGGGCTAGCGGGTTCTACGAGCAGTACTTC.

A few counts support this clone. The CDR3 is CASSPRTSGYNEQFF. The CDR3 DNA follows: TGTGCCAGCAGCCCCCGGACTAGCGGATACAATGAGCAGTTCTTC. This chain joins TRBV7-6 and TRBJ2-1; 10 bases agree with TRBD2. The CDR3 spans 15 residues. Germline-derived CDR1 and CDR2 are SGHVS and FNYEAQ. With V trimmed by 5 bases and J by 4 bases, 5 bases remained unmatched.

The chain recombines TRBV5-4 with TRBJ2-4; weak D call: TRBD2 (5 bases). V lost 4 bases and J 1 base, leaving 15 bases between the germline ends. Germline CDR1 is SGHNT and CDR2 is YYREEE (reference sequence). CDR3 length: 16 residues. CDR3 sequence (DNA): TGTGCCAGCAGCCCCCTCTCCCCGGGGGCCAAAAACATTCAGTACTTC. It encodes CASSPLSPGAKNIQYF.

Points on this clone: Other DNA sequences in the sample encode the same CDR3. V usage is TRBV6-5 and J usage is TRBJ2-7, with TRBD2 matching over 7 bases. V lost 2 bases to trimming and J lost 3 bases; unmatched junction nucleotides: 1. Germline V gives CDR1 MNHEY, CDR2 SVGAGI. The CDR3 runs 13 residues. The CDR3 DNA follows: TGTGCCAGCAGTTACGGGGGGGACTACGAGCAGTACTTC. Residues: CASSYGGDYEQYF.

DNA for the CDR3: TGTGCCAGCTCCCTTAGCGCCCTTCGGATGGAGCAGTACTTC. It yields the protein CASSLSALRMEQYF. V gene TRBV27 combines with J gene TRBJ2-7, with D possibly TRBD2 on 5 matching bases. V lost 8 bases to trimming and J lost 7 bases, with 21 bases between them. Germline V lookup: CDR1 MNHEY, CDR2 SMNVEV (reference sequence). The CDR3 length is 14 residues.